These 24 T cell receptor beta chains originate from one sample sequenced in a study of blood T cell repertoires in COVID-19. The data were produced by immunoSEQ multiplex PCR, yet TCRdb's version contains in-frame clones alone and is incomplete. The sample consists of approximately 78,000 clones, 91% of them appearing once. The sample consisted of peripheral blood. The receptor source for this set is a man aged 45-60 years with COVID-19, enrolled during active disease.

The rearrangement joins TRBV5-1 to TRBJ1-6, with TRBD1 matching 7 bases. Germline V CDR1 and CDR2: SGHRS, YFSETQ. The CDR3 is 14 amino acids. The V and J ends lost 4 bases and 7 bases, in that order; junction bases with no gene match: 5. The CDR3 spells CASSTGQINSPLHF. CDR3 coding DNA: TGCGCCAGCAGCACGGGACAGATAAATTCACCCCTCCACTTT.

This clone showed up just a few times. The V call is TRBV5-1, the J call TRBJ2-7; the D is unclear. The germline V and J ends were trimmed by 2 bases and 5 bases, with 5 bases remaining between them. Per the germline V gene, CDR1 is SGHRS and CDR2 is YFSETQ. This CDR3 spans 11 amino acids. CDR3 sequence reads: CASSFPDEQYV. In nucleotides, the CDR3 is TGCGCCAGCAGCTTCCCCGACGAGCAGTACGTC.

The chain combines TRBV5-1 with TRBJ1-1, with 8 bases fitting TRBD1. CDR3 length: 14 amino acids. CDR1 SGHRS and CDR2 YFSETQ come from the germline V gene. Germline trimming cut 4 bases from V and 5 bases from J; bases unmatched to any gene: 7. The CDR3 bases are TGCGCCAGCAGCGGAGGGACAGGAATTACTGAAGCTTTCTTT. It codes for CASSGGTGITEAFF. The variable domain in full, with the rest retrieved from reference TRBV5-1 and TRBJ1-1, is KAGVTQTPRYLIKTRGQQVTLSCSPISGHRSVSWYQQTPGQGLQFLFEYFSETQRNKGNFPGRFSGRQFSNSRSEMNVSTLELGDSALYLCASSGGTGITEAFFGQGTRLTVV.

This chain joins TRBV9 and TRBJ2-5; the match to TRBD2 covers 10 bases. CDR3 length: 16 residues. The junction had 7 bases not matched to a gene; V was cut back by 0 bases and J by 5 bases. The germline gives CDR1 SGDLS, CDR2 YYNGEE. CDR3 nucleotide sequence: TGTGCCAGCAGCGTAGCAAGCGGGAGGGCCGGTGAGACCCAGTACTTC. This translates into CASSVASGRAGETQYF. Combining the CDR3 with reference TRBV9 and TRBJ2-5 gives the whole variable domain DSGVTQTPKHLITATGQRVTLRCSPRSGDLSVYWYQQSLDQGLQFLIQYYNGEERAKGNILERFSAQQFPDLHSELNLSSLELGDSALYFCASSVASGRAGETQYFGPGTRLLVL.

The genes are TRBV6-5 and TRBJ1-1; the D is unclear. The length of the CDR3 is 12 residues. Germline CDR1 reads MNHEY; CDR2 reads SVGAGI. Trimming pared 5 bases from V and 1 base from J, leaving 5 bases between. Written as DNA, the CDR3 is TGTGCCAGCAGTAACAAGAACACTGAAGCTTTCTTT. Amino acids: CASSNKNTEAFF.

The chain uses TRBV15 and TRBJ2-1; D is ambiguous. The CDR3 runs 15 residues. Looked up from germline, CDR1 is LNHNV and CDR2 is YYDKDF (reference sequence). V shed 0 bases and J shed 8 bases, with 14 bases lying between them. The CDR3 sequence: CATSREKMTVDEQFF. CDR3 nucleotides: TGTGCCACCAGCAGAGAAAAAATGACTGTGGATGAGCAGTTCTTC.

J is TRBJ2-1 and V is TRBV10-3; TRBD2 matches 10 bases. V lost 0 bases and J lost 6; bases outside the gene matches: 5. The CDR3 contains 16 residues. Germline V gene data show CDR1 as ENHRY and CDR2 as SYGVKD. DNA of the CDR3: TGTGCCATCAGTGAGTCTGGAACTAGCGGGGTCAATGAGCAGTTCTTC. Translating it yields CAISESGTSGVNEQFF.

The gene calls are TRBV18 and TRBJ2-1; the match to TRBD2 covers 13 bases. The CDR3 runs 16 residues. With 1 base clipped from V and 9 bases from J, the junction kept 6 bases outside the gene matches. Germline assignment: CDR1 KGHSH and CDR2 LQKENI. Here the CDR3 DNA reads TGTGCCAGCTCACCACTAACGCGACTAGCGGGAGGTGAGCAGTTCTTC. This codes for CASSPLTRLAGGEQFF.

The rearrangement links TRBV4-1 to TRBJ2-3; TRBD2 matches at 10 bases. Germline CDR1 reads MGHRA; CDR2 reads YSYEKL. Trimming removed 3 bases from V and 0 bases from J; junction bases left unmatched: 6. The CDR3 length is 17 residues. In DNA, the CDR3 is TGCGCCAGCAGCCAGGGGCTAGCGGGAGATAGCACAGATACGCAGTATTTT. Protein: CASSQGLAGDSTDTQYF.

J is TRBJ1-2 and V is TRBV7-9; 10 nucleotides line up with TRBD1. The germline gives CDR1 SEHNR, CDR2 FQNEAQ (reference sequence). V was pared by 5 bases and J by 6 bases, with 3 bases of the junction left unmatched. The CDR3 has 13 amino acids. In DNA, the CDR3 is TGTGCCAGCAGCGAAGGACAGGGGGATGGCTACACCTTC. Protein sequence: CASSEGQGDGYTF.

The chain employs TRBV11-2 and TRBJ2-7, with D unresolved. Germline CDR1 SGHAT, CDR2 FQNNGV. This CDR3 comprises 12 residues. V lost 4 bases and J 4 bases, leaving 8 bases between the germline ends. For the CDR3, the DNA is TGTGCCAGCAGCTCCGTCGGGTACGAGCAGTACGTC. As protein: CASSSVGYEQYV.

The chain carries TRBV5-8 and TRBJ2-2; tentatively, D is TRBD2 (6 bases). The V gene lost 1 base and the J gene lost 2 bases, with 12 bases spanning the gap. The germline V gene has CDR1 SGHTS and CDR2 YDEGEE. The CDR3 is made up of 16 amino acids. In nucleotides, the CDR3 is TGTGCCAGCAGCTTGTGGGGTAGCGGAAACACCGGGGAGCTGTTTTTT. Translating gives CASSLWGSGNTGELFF.

CDR3: CASGQQETQYF. In nucleotides, the CDR3 is TGTGCCAGCGGACAGCAAGAGACCCAGTACTTC. The V and J genes are TRBV6-5 and TRBJ2-5, with D maybe TRBD1 (6 bases). The V and J ends lost 8 bases and 2 bases respectively, with 6 bases between them. Looked up from germline, CDR1 is MNHEY and CDR2 is SVGAGI. The CDR3 has 11 residues.

The gene calls are TRBV3-1 (or the pseudogene TRBV3-2) and TRBJ1-5; D perhaps matches TRBD1 (6 bases). This CDR3 is built from 18 residues. V was cut by 0 bases and J by 5 bases, with 20 bases left in between. Germline CDR1 and CDR2: LGHDT and YNNKEL (reference sequence). The CDR3 sequence is CASSQDWAGAGSDQPQHF. The CDR3 DNA sequence: TGTGCCAGCAGCCAAGATTGGGCAGGGGCGGGTTCAGATCAGCCCCAGCATTTT.

This chain links TRBV2 with TRBJ2-1; 8 positions match TRBD1. V was pared by 4 bases and J by 10 bases, with 9 bases of the junction left unmatched. The germline CDR1 and CDR2 sequences are SNHLY and FYNNEI. This CDR3 comprises 14 residues. This CDR3 reads CASSVQGAPGEQFF. The CDR3 nucleotides are TGTGCCAGCAGTGTTCAGGGGGCCCCTGGGGAGCAGTTCTTC.

The chain joins TRBV4-1 to TRBJ1-5; D remains ambiguous. V lost 0 bases to trimming and J lost 7 bases, with 4 bases between them. Germline CDR1 MGHRA, CDR2 YSYEKL. The CDR3 extends over 12 amino acids. The CDR3 reads CASSQEGQPQHF. In nucleotides, the CDR3 is TGCGCCAGCAGCCAAGAGGGCCAGCCCCAGCATTTT.

The chain joins TRBV30 to TRBJ2-3, with 9 nucleotides matching TRBD2. There are 14 residues in the CDR3. The V segment lost 5 bases and the J segment 8 bases; nucleotides outside the gene matches: 11. Germline V gene sequence: CDR1 GTSNPN, CDR2 SVGIG (reference sequence). This CDR3 is CAWSGREGRVTQYF. The CDR3 bases are TGTGCCTGGTCTGGGCGGGAGGGCCGGGTTACGCAGTATTTT. Supplemented by reference TRBV30 and TRBJ2-3, the full variable domain reads SQTIHQWPATLVQPVGSPLSLECTVEGTSNPNLYWYRQAAGRGLQLLFYSVGIGQISSEVPQNLSASRPQDRQFILSSKKLLLSDSGFYLCAWSGREGRVTQYFGPGTRLTVL.

The chain combines TRBV6-5 with TRBJ1-6; D not resolved. The CDR3 length is 14 residues. In germline, CDR1 is MNHEY, CDR2 SVGAGI. Trimming took 2 bases from V and 8 from J, leaving 10 bases between them. The CDR3 sequence is CASSYEQSYSPLHF. CDR3 coding DNA: TGTGCCAGCAGTTACGAACAGAGCTATTCACCCCTCCACTTT.

This clone was seen only a few times. The genes are TRBV20-1 and TRBJ1-1, with unresolved D. This CDR3 region has 14 residues. Germline CDR1 is DFQATT and CDR2 is SNEGSKA (reference sequence). Trimming stripped 3 bases from V and 4 bases from J, with 15 bases between. The CDR3 nucleotides are TGCAGTGCTAGTAGACCGGGCGGAGGCACTGAAGCTTTCTTT. Translating it yields CSASRPGGGTEAFF.

The CDR3 sequence: CASSQVTKNGELFF. The DNA of the CDR3 is TGTGCCAGCAGCCAAGTGACTAAGAACGGGGAGCTGTTTTTT. The chain has TRBV4-2 and TRBJ2-2, with D tentatively TRBD2 (5 bases). Germline CDR1 reads LGHNA; CDR2 reads YNFKEQ. This CDR3 has 14 amino acids. The V end lost 1 base, the J end lost 7 bases, and 10 bases lay between the germline ends.

This clone is a singleton in its sample. The V gene is TRBV11-2, the J gene TRBJ2-1; tentatively, D is TRBD2 (5 bases). The CDR3 extends over 15 amino acids. Deletions cut 5 bases from V and 8 bases from J, with 19 bases between. Germline V gene sequence: CDR1 SGHAT, CDR2 FQNNGV. The CDR3 sequence: CASSMTLSSGDEQFF. The CDR3 coding sequence is TGTGCCAGCAGCATGACACTGTCCTCCGGGGATGAGCAGTTCTTC.

The chain employs TRBV28 and TRBJ2-7; 7 positions match TRBD2. CDR3 length equals 15 residues. The V and J ends lost 4 bases and 3 bases, in that order; junction bases with no gene match: 9. CDR1 MDHEN and CDR2 SYDVKM come from the germline V gene. The DNA for the CDR3 is TGTGCCAGCAGTTCCCCCGCGGGAGCGGACTACGAGCAGTACTTC. This translates into CASSSPAGADYEQYF.

The chain joins TRBV24-1 to TRBJ2-6; 8 nucleotides agree with TRBD1. J gave up 0 bases and V 7 bases, and 10 bases lay outside the gene matches. The CDR3 has 18 amino acids. CDR1 and CDR2 from the germline V gene are KGHDR and SFDVKD. The CDR3 protein is CATSPGTGPLSGANVLTF. In DNA form, the CDR3 reads TGTGCCACCAGCCCCGGGACAGGACCTCTCTCTGGGGCCAACGTCCTGACTTTC.

The CDR3 protein is CASSFQGMNTEAFF. CDR3 coding DNA: TGTGCCAGCAGCTTCCAGGGGATGAACACTGAAGCTTTCTTT. This sequence joins TRBV7-9 and TRBJ1-1; maybe TRBD1 (6 bases). Germline V gene sequence: CDR1 SEHNR, CDR2 FQNEAQ (reference sequence). The length of the CDR3 is 14 residues. Trimming removed 3 bases at V and 0 bases at J, with 8 bases between.